This T cell receptor (beta chain) derives from a study of cytomegalovirus exposure and HLA in healthy donors. This table comes from immunoSEQ multiplex PCR, and its TCRdb copy is limited to in-frame clones, with some not included. Here the sample spans over 120,000 clones, 70% to 90% being singletons. This CDR3 contains 13 residues. In germline, CDR1 is MNHEY, CDR2 SVGAGI. V was clipped by 6 bases and J by 1 base, with 9 bases between them. The TCR comes from a woman under 40 in good health and CMV-seropositive. The chain carries TRBV6-5 and TRBJ2-5, with D uncertain. Sequencing was carried out using PBMCs. The CDR3 DNA sequence: TGTGCCAGCAGCCTAGAGGTCCAAGAGACCCAGTACTTC. Encoded protein: CASSLEVQETQYF.